The TCR beta chain described here comes from a study of blood T cells in healthy people across ages. A second roughly 7 to 12 cycle PCR used barcoded and J-beta primers. Using its own MiXCR run on the 5' RACE reads, TCRdb lists one record per CDR3 protein. The data show some 800,000 distinct CDR3 sequences, 20% to 30% seen once. The same data also went into a second study, on T cells of mothers and their children.

The receptor was isolated from a boy aged 10-17 years in good health. The sequencing sample was made of blood.

The CDR3, as DNA: TGTGCCAGCAGCGTAGAGGTGGGAAGCTACGAGCAGTACTTC. It is translated as CASSVEVGSYEQYF. The chain employs TRBV9 and TRBJ2-7; D gene ambiguous. The CDR3 sequence is 14 residues long. CDR1 and CDR2 from the germline V gene are SGDLS and YYNGEE. V was pared by 0 bases and J by 3 bases, with 10 bases between. Supplemented by reference TRBV9 and TRBJ2-7, the full variable domain reads DSGVTQTPKHLITATGQRVTLRCSPRSGDLSVYWYQQSLDQGLQFLIQYYNGEERAKGNILERFSAQQFPDLHSELNLSSLELGDSALYFCASSVEVGSYEQYFGPGTRLTVT.